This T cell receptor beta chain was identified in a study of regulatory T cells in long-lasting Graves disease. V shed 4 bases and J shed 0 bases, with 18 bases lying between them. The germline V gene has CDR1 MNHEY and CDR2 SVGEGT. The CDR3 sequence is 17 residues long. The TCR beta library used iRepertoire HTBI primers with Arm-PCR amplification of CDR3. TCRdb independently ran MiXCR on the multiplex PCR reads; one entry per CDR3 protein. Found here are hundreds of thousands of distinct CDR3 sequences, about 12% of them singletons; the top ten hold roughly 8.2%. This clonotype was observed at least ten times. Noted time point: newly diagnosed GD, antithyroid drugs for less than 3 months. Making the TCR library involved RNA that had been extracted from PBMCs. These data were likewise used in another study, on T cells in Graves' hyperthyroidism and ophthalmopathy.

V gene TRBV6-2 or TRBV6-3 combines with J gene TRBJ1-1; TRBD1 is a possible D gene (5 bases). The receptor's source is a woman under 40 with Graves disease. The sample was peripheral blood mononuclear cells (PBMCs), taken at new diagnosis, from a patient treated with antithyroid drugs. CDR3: CASSSQIPQGLNTEAFF. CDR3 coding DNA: TGTGCCAGCAGTTCACAAATCCCCCAGGGTCTGAACACTGAAGCTTTCTTT.